Following are 17 T cell receptor beta chains from one sample sequenced in a study of shared clonotypes between healthy human individuals. Measured with immunoSEQ multiplex PCR; TCRdb has only the in-frame clones, and not every one. The table includes about 2.4 million clones, approximately 93% detected once. Sequencing was performed on naive CD4+ T cells from PBMCs. The subset here: CD45RA+ positively selected. These receptor sequences come from a man younger than 35 in good health. Some clones in this sample may be carry-over from other donors' samples.

This CDR3 reads CASSLSPGRYNYGYTF. CDR3 DNA sequence: TGTGCCAGCAGTTTATCCCCAGGCCGTTACAACTATGGCTACACCTTC. The gene calls are TRBV28 and TRBJ1-2; D remains unclear. From germline, CDR1 is MDHEN and CDR2 SYDVKM. The CDR3 has 16 amino acids. V dropped 1 base and J dropped 2 bases, with 14 bases sitting between them.

To note about this clone: This same CDR3 is encoded by further DNA sequences in the sample. The chain carries TRBV5-4 and TRBJ2-5; no definite D call. The CDR3 is 12 residues long. V lost 0 bases and J lost 5, with 5 bases in between. Germline CDR1 SGHNT, CDR2 YYREEE (reference sequence). CDR3 in DNA: TGTGCCAGCAGCTTGGACCGGGAGACCCAGTACTTC. It specifies CASSLDRETQYF.

Here the CDR3 reads CASSKRTTNLNQPQHF. The CDR3 DNA reads TGTGCCAGTAGTAAACGGACGACGAACCTCAATCAGCCCCAGCATTTT. This chain connects TRBV19 to TRBJ1-5; D unresolved. V gave up 4 bases and J gave up 3 bases, with 16 bases separating them. The CDR3 covers 16 residues. The germline gives CDR1 LNHDA, CDR2 SQIVND (reference sequence). Together with reference TRBV19 and TRBJ1-5, the CDR3 gives the full variable domain: DGGITQSPKYLFRKEGQNVTLSCEQNLNHDAMYWYRQDPGQGLRLIYYSQIVNDFQKGDIAEGYSVSREKKESFPLTVTSAQKNPTAFYLCASSKRTTNLNQPQHFGDGTRLSIL.

The rearrangement joins TRBV2 to TRBJ1-4; TRBD1 is a possible D gene (5 bases). The length of the CDR3 is 15 residues. V lost 6 bases, J lost 7 bases, and 18 bases lay in between. Germline CDR1 and CDR2: SNHLY and FYNNEI. CDR3 loop: CASSLQEFGGEKLFF. The CDR3 nucleotides are TGTGCCAGCAGCTTACAGGAATTCGGAGGTGAAAAACTGTTTTTT.

In DNA form, the CDR3 reads TGTGCCAGCAGCCGACCGGGCCCTACAGATACGCAGTATTTT. Amino acids: CASSRPGPTDTQYF. The gene calls are TRBV27 and TRBJ2-3; D is uncertain. Per germline, CDR1 MNHEY and CDR2 SMNVEV (reference sequence). The CDR3 totals 14 residues. The germline V and J ends were trimmed by 6 bases and 3 bases, with 13 bases remaining between them.

The chain recombines TRBV28 with TRBJ1-5; D remains unclear. The CDR3 is 16 residues long. The V gene's germline CDR1 is MDHEN and CDR2 SYDVKM. V lost 2 bases, J lost 0 bases, and 11 bases lay in between. This CDR3 is CASSLVRRNSNQPQHF. The CDR3 DNA is TGTGCCAGCAGTTTAGTCCGCAGGAATAGCAATCAGCCCCAGCATTTT. Combining the CDR3 with reference TRBV28 and TRBJ1-5 gives the whole variable domain DVKVTQSSRYLVKRTGEKVFLECVQDMDHENMFWYRQDPGLGLRLIYFSYDVKMKEKGDIPEGYSVSREKKERFSLILESASTNQTSMYLCASSLVRRNSNQPQHFGDGTRLSIL.

Details on this clone: In the same sample, other DNA sequences code for this CDR3. The chain couples TRBV28 to TRBJ2-7; TRBD2 might be the D (5 bases). CDR3 length: 14 residues. Germline loops: CDR1 MDHEN, CDR2 SYDVKM. V was clipped by 4 bases and J by 0 bases, with 10 bases between them. CDR3 loop: CASSSPGVSYEQYF. The DNA of the CDR3 is TGTGCCAGCAGTTCCCCCGGGGTCTCCTACGAGCAGTACTTC.

The V call is TRBV5-1, the J call TRBJ2-3; D is possibly TRBD2 (5 bases). V was trimmed by 0 bases and J by 4 bases, leaving 9 bases between them. Germline CDR1 SGHRS, CDR2 YFSETQ. The CDR3 is 14 amino acids. The CDR3 sequence is CASSLALRADTQYF. The CDR3 DNA sequence: TGCGCCAGCAGCTTGGCCCTGCGGGCAGATACGCAGTATTTT.

Comment on this clone: The same CDR3 arises from other DNA sequences in this sample as well. The chain couples TRBV30 to TRBJ1-3; unclear D gene. V gave up 2 bases and J gave up 2 bases, with 7 bases separating them. The germline gives CDR1 GTSNPN, CDR2 SVGIG (reference sequence). CDR3 length: 13 amino acids. This CDR3 reads CAWSLLTGNTIYF. DNA for the CDR3: TGTGCCTGGAGTCTTTTAACTGGAAACACCATATATTTT. Full variable domain (missing parts from reference TRBV30 and TRBJ1-3): SQTIHQWPATLVQPVGSPLSLECTVEGTSNPNLYWYRQAAGRGLQLLFYSVGIGQISSEVPQNLSASRPQDRQFILSSKKLLLSDSGFYLCAWSLLTGNTIYFGEGSWLTVV.

The chain combines TRBV29-1 with TRBJ1-3; D is undetermined. Germline V gene data show CDR1 as SQVTM and CDR2 as ANQGSEA. Trimming removed 2 bases at V and 0 bases at J, with 8 bases between. The CDR3 contains 14 residues. The CDR3 coding sequence is TGCAGCGTTGAATTAGGGTTCTCTGGAAACACCATATATTTT. Translation: CSVELGFSGNTIYF.

The V gene is TRBV28, the J gene TRBJ2-7; D is tentatively TRBD1 or TRBD2 (6 bases each). The CDR3 spans 15 residues. Germline lookup yields CDR1 MDHEN and CDR2 SYDVKM. V lost 5 bases and J 3 bases, leaving 17 bases between the germline ends. The CDR3 loop reads CASSGGRPSNYEQYF. The CDR3 region has the DNA TGTGCCAGCAGTGGGGGGCGTCCCAGTAACTACGAGCAGTACTTC. Variable domain in full (rest from reference TRBV28 and TRBJ2-7): DVKVTQSSRYLVKRTGEKVFLECVQDMDHENMFWYRQDPGLGLRLIYFSYDVKMKEKGDIPEGYSVSREKKERFSLILESASTNQTSMYLCASSGGRPSNYEQYFGPGTRLTVT.

Only one count was recorded for this clone. The chain carries TRBV29-1 and TRBJ1-1, with D hard to call. The CDR3 totals 15 residues. Germline loops: CDR1 SQVTM, CDR2 ANQGSEA. V was pared by 5 bases and J by 2 bases, with 18 bases between. CDR3 in amino acids: CSVSSVMAVNTEAFF. The CDR3 bases are TGCAGCGTTTCATCGGTAATGGCCGTAAACACTGAAGCTTTCTTT.

The chain uses TRBV5-4 and TRBJ1-2, with D tentatively TRBD1 (5 bases). This CDR3 region has 14 residues. Germline CDR1 SGHNT, CDR2 YYREEE (reference sequence). Trimming stripped 4 bases from V and 4 bases from J, with 14 bases between. CDR3 DNA sequence: TGTGCCAGCAGCATGGCAGGGTTTTTCTATGGCTACACCTTC. Translating gives CASSMAGFFYGYTF.

The genes are TRBV19 and TRBJ1-1, with a weak D call TRBD1 (5 bases). The germline V gene encodes CDR1 LNHDA and CDR2 SQIVND (reference sequence). The length of the CDR3 is 14 residues. The V gene lost 1 base and the J gene lost 5 bases, with 11 bases spanning the gap. This CDR3 is CASSIGGSKTEAFF. The CDR3 DNA reads TGTGCCAGTAGTATAGGGGGGAGTAAGACTGAAGCTTTCTTT.

To note about this clone: This sample includes further DNA sequences coding for the same CDR3. The V gene is TRBV9, the J gene TRBJ1-1; D is unclear. The CDR3 covers 14 residues. The V and J ends lost 0 bases and 0 bases respectively, with 6 bases between them. Germline V gene lookup returns CDR1 SGDLS and CDR2 YYNGEE. CDR3 sequence (DNA): TGTGCCAGCAGCGTAGTTAGTGTGAACACTGAAGCTTTCTTT. Protein: CASSVVSVNTEAFF.

The V and J genes are TRBV5-1 and TRBJ1-2; weak D call: TRBD1 (5 bases). This CDR3 is built from 15 residues. CDR1 SGHRS and CDR2 YFSETQ come from the germline V gene. V lost 0 bases and J 6 bases, leaving 15 bases between the germline ends. In DNA form, the CDR3 reads TGCGCCAGCAGCTTGGAGCCCCGGGGGTCTCATGGCTACACCTTC. Amino acid sequence: CASSLEPRGSHGYTF.

DNA of the CDR3: TGTGCCAGCAGTTACCGACGACATGCTGGCTACACCTTC. It translates to CASSYRRHAGYTF. The chain carries TRBV6-5 and TRBJ1-2; D unclear. The CDR3 consists of 13 residues. Germline CDR1 and CDR2: MNHEY and SVGAGI. The V gene lost 2 bases and the J gene lost 7 bases, with 11 bases spanning the gap.